The next 21 T cell receptor beta chains were all read from a single sample in a study of T cells after yellow fever vaccination. TCRdb re-derived calls from the 5' RACE reads in MiXCR, one entry per CDR3 protein. Among hundreds of thousands of distinct CDR3 sequences listed, 17% were seen once. Sequenced here: PBMCs, sampled 5 days after the first yellow fever vaccination. These receptors all stem from a young man who received the YFV17D yellow fever vaccine.

This chain connects TRBV9 to TRBJ1-6; 8 bases agree with TRBD1. Trimming took 3 bases from V and 10 from J; bases not matched to a gene: 6. Looked up from germline, CDR1 is SGDLS and CDR2 is YYNGEE. The length of the CDR3 is 14 residues. This CDR3 reads CASSATTGVSPLHF. CDR3 sequence (DNA): TGTGCCAGCAGCGCCACGACAGGGGTGTCACCCCTCCACTTT.

The table lists this clonotype with many counts. The chain combines TRBV2 with TRBJ2-5, with TRBD1 matching 11 bases. The CDR3 has 14 amino acids. The germline CDR1 and CDR2 sequences are SNHLY and FYNNEI. The V segment lost 6 bases and the J segment 3 bases; nucleotides outside the gene matches: 3. The CDR3 spells CASRRTGGEETQYF. DNA of the CDR3: TGTGCCAGCAGGCGGACAGGGGGCGAAGAGACCCAGTACTTC.

This chain connects TRBV4-3 to TRBJ2-3, with 9 positions matching TRBD2. Germline V gene sequence: CDR1 LGHNA, CDR2 YSLEER. The length of the CDR3 is 16 residues. The ends lost 1 base at V and 2 bases at J; junction bases unmatched: 4. CDR3 DNA: TGCGCCAGCAGCCAAGCCGCTAGCGGGGCCACAGATACGCAGTATTTT. It is translated as CASSQAASGATDTQYF.

This clonotype showed up just a few times. J is TRBJ1-6 and V is TRBV3-1; TRBD1 matches 7 bases. The germline V gene encodes CDR1 LGHDT and CDR2 YNNKEL (reference sequence). Trimming cost V 1 base and J 6 bases; bases outside gene matches: 9. The CDR3 covers 17 residues. CDR3 in amino acids: CASSQGGGGFPNSPLHF. The CDR3 DNA reads TGTGCCAGCAGCCAAGGCGGAGGGGGCTTCCCTAATTCACCCCTCCACTTT.

This clonotype was seen a few times. The rearrangement joins TRBV6-5 to TRBJ1-6; D unclear. The germline V and J ends were trimmed by 4 bases and 8 bases, with 12 bases remaining between them. CDR3 length: 14 residues. From germline, CDR1 is MNHEY and CDR2 SVGAGI. CDR3 amino acids: CASSLEGRDSPLHF. The CDR3 coding sequence is TGTGCCAGCAGTTTGGAGGGCCGGGATTCACCCCTCCACTTT.

The chain couples TRBV7-2 to TRBJ1-2; perhaps TRBD1 as D (5 bases). The CDR3 is 14 amino acids. Germline CDR1 and CDR2: SGHTA and FQGNSA. Trimming cost V 2 bases and J 8 bases, with 15 bases left between them. The CDR3 DNA reads TGTGCCAGCAGCTTAAGGCAGGGAGGAGAGGGCTACACCTTC. Residues: CASSLRQGGEGYTF.

The sample holds a few counts of this clonotype. The V gene is TRBV14, the J gene TRBJ2-3, with TRBD1 identical over 10 bases. Losses at the gene ends were 2 bases for V and 4 bases for J; bases not matched to a gene: 6. CDR1 and CDR2 (germline): SGHDN, FVKESK. This CDR3 spans 16 amino acids. The CDR3 DNA is TGTGCCAGCAGCCAACACCGGGACAGGGGACCAGATACGCAGTATTTT. This sequence encodes CASSQHRDRGPDTQYF.

This clonotype was seen at least ten times. The chain links TRBV24-1 to TRBJ1-1; D is unclear. With 2 bases removed from V and 11 bases from J, the gap between germline ends came to 8 bases. CDR1 is KGHDR and CDR2 is SFDVKD in the germline V gene. This CDR3 contains 11 residues. In nucleotides, the CDR3 is TGTGCCACCAGTGATTCTGGACCGGCTTTCTTT. Its translation: CATSDSGPAFF.

This clonotype was observed a handful of times. This chain joins TRBV10-3 and TRBJ2-3, with D perhaps TRBD1 (5 bases). V gave up 3 bases and J gave up 2 bases, with 12 bases separating them. The length of the CDR3 is 15 residues. The germline V gene encodes CDR1 ENHRY and CDR2 SYGVKD. The chain's CDR3 is CAISDRARLTDTQYF. The CDR3 DNA is TGTGCCATCAGTGACAGGGCGAGACTCACAGATACGCAGTATTTT.

The V and J genes are TRBV13 and TRBJ1-3; perhaps TRBD1 as D (5 bases). Germline V gives CDR1 PRHDT, CDR2 FYEKMQ (reference sequence). Trimming removed 5 bases at V and 4 bases at J, with 12 bases between. The CDR3 covers 14 residues. The CDR3 DNA sequence: TGTGCCAGCAGCCCTTGGGGGGACGGAAACACCATATATTTT. Its protein is CASSPWGDGNTIYF.

This clonotype was observed at least ten times. The chain recombines TRBV12-3 or TRBV12-4 with TRBJ2-3, with TRBD1 identical over 7 bases. This CDR3 contains 16 residues. V lost 5 bases and J lost 7; bases outside the gene matches: 15. The CDR3, as DNA: TGTGCCAGCAGTCCCCAACAGACAGGGATGTGGAATACGCAGTATTTT. It codes for CASSPQQTGMWNTQYF.

Only a few counts were recorded for this clonotype. The V gene is TRBV9, the J gene TRBJ2-4; 9 bases line up with TRBD1. In germline, CDR1 is SGDLS, CDR2 YYNGEE. This CDR3 has 14 residues. With 3 bases clipped from V and 4 bases from J, the junction kept 2 bases outside the gene matches. The CDR3 here is CASSAGQGKNIQYF. CDR3 bases: TGTGCCAGCAGCGCCGGACAGGGGAAAAACATTCAGTACTTC.

This chain joins TRBV4-1 and TRBJ2-5; TRBD1 aligns across 8 bases. Trimming cost V 4 bases and J 5 bases; bases outside gene matches: 6. Germline CDR1 is MGHRA and CDR2 is YSYEKL. The CDR3 length is 14 residues. The CDR3 protein is CASSRPGGPETQYF. The CDR3 coding sequence is TGCGCCAGCAGCCGCCCAGGGGGCCCCGAGACCCAGTACTTC.

This clonotype occurred many times. This sequence joins TRBV6-1 and TRBJ2-7, with D perhaps matching TRBD2 (5 bases). This CDR3 region has 14 residues. The V and J ends lost 6 bases and 2 bases respectively, with 14 bases between them. The germline gives CDR1 MNHNS, CDR2 SASEGT. The CDR3 here is CASSPRRATYEQYV. CDR3 nucleotides: TGTGCCAGCAGCCCTCGGCGGGCCACCTACGAGCAGTACGTC.

There are a few counts of this clonotype. The V call is TRBV6-1, the J call TRBJ1-5, with a possible D match to TRBD1 (5 bases). CDR3 length equals 13 residues. Germline values: CDR1 MNHNS, CDR2 SASEGT. V was trimmed by 8 bases and J by 5 bases, leaving 13 bases between them. The CDR3 region is CASGGGPYQPQHF. In DNA, the CDR3 is TGTGCCAGCGGCGGGGGTCCTTATCAGCCCCAGCATTTT.

This clonotype was found a few times. The J gene is TRBJ2-3, the V gene TRBV11-2, with 9 bases matching TRBD2. V lost 4 bases and J lost 4; bases outside the gene matches: 9. Per germline, CDR1 SGHAT and CDR2 FQNNGV. The CDR3 consists of 16 residues. Here the CDR3 reads CASSSHLRGGPDTQYF. CDR3 nucleotides: TGTGCCAGCAGCTCTCACCTGCGGGGGGGCCCAGATACGCAGTATTTT.

The CDR3 DNA follows: TGTGCCAGCAGTCAACAGGGGAAGGGGTCCTATGGCTACACCTTC. It encodes CASSQQGKGSYGYTF. The V call is TRBV12-3 or TRBV12-4, the J call TRBJ1-2, with 7 bases aligning to TRBD1. With V trimmed by 5 bases and J by 4 bases, 10 bases remained unmatched. The CDR3 covers 15 residues.

The chain is built from TRBV12-3 or TRBV12-4 and TRBJ2-3, with TRBD2 identical over 8 bases. J was trimmed by 10 bases and V by 6 bases; bases with no gene match: 6. The CDR3 length is 12 residues. DNA of the CDR3: TGTGCCAGCAGCTTCCCCGGGAGGGCGCAGTATTTT. Translation gives CASSFPGRAQYF.

This clonotype was seen a few times. V is TRBV19 and J is TRBJ2-5; 12 nucleotides agree with TRBD2. The trim removed 6 bases at V and 4 bases at J, leaving 6 bases unmatched. This CDR3 is 15 amino acids long. Germline V gene sequence: CDR1 LNHDA, CDR2 SQIVND (reference sequence). CDR3 nucleotide sequence: TGTGCCAGTAGCACCCTAGCGGGGGGGCCAGAGACCCAGTACTTC. It translates to CASSTLAGGPETQYF.

This clonotype has more than one count but fewer than ten. The V and J genes are TRBV4-2 and TRBJ2-3; 11 bases are a match to TRBD2. The V gene's germline CDR1 is LGHNA and CDR2 YNFKEQ. V was pared by 3 bases and J by 2 bases, with 1 base of the junction left unmatched. This CDR3 comprises 15 residues. The chain's CDR3 is CASSQGLAATDTQYF. The CDR3 DNA follows: TGTGCCAGCAGCCAGGGACTAGCGGCCACAGATACGCAGTATTTT.

V is TRBV4-3 and J is TRBJ2-7, with D perhaps TRBD2 (6 bases). CDR1 LGHNA and CDR2 YSLEER come from the germline V gene. Deletions cut 0 bases from V and 1 base from J, with 13 bases between. The CDR3 runs to 16 residues. The CDR3 DNA reads as TGCGCCAGCAGCCAAGACCCCGCTAGCGCTTCCTACGAGCAGTACTTC. As protein: CASSQDPASASYEQYF.